These 16 T cell receptor beta chains came from one sample sequenced in a study of T cell responses to AZD1222 COVID-19 vaccine. Data came from immunoSEQ multiplex PCR; TCRdb stores just in-frame clones and leaves some out. This repertoire shows about 140,000 clones, roughly 88% found once; its top ten account for around 3.3%. Material: peripheral blood, obtained on day 0 of AZD1222 vaccination. The receptors here all came from an adult in good health.

This rearrangement joins TRBV23-1 to TRBJ2-3; D is unresolved. TRBV23-1 carries the ORF label, with uncertain function. V gave up 11 bases and J gave up 4 bases, with 13 bases separating them. The CDR3 has 12 amino acids. CDR3: CAPRPTADTQYF. CDR3 DNA: TGCGCCCCTAGGCCGACCGCAGATACGCAGTATTTT.

This chain uses TRBV11-2 with TRBJ2-1; D might be TRBD1 (6 bases). V was shortened by 0 bases and J by 7 bases, with 19 bases between the two germline ends. The length of the CDR3 is 17 residues. Germline CDR1 and CDR2: SGHAT and FQNNGV. The CDR3 DNA sequence: TGTGCCAGCAGCTTAGATCAAACAGGGCCATTGAAAAATGAGCAGTTCTTC. It translates to CASSLDQTGPLKNEQFF.

V gene TRBV6-5 combines with J gene TRBJ2-1; 7 bases match TRBD2. In germline, CDR1 is MNHEY, CDR2 SVGAGI. This CDR3 contains 15 residues. V trimming: 2 bases; J trimming: 7 bases; junction bases outside the gene matches: 8. The CDR3 loop is CASSYPGLRLNEQFF. In DNA, the CDR3 is TGTGCCAGCAGTTACCCGGGACTACGTCTGAATGAGCAGTTCTTC.

V is TRBV30 and J is TRBJ1-1; D might be TRBD1 (6 bases). Trimming took off 0 bases at V and 5 bases at J, with 10 bases between the two ends. There are 13 residues in the CDR3. From germline, CDR1 is GTSNPN and CDR2 SVGIG (reference sequence). The chain's CDR3 is CAWSVGGKTEAFF. The CDR3 region has the DNA TGTGCCTGGAGTGTAGGGGGGAAGACTGAAGCTTTCTTT.

V and J are TRBV4-2 and TRBJ2-7, with D possibly TRBD1 on 6 matching bases. Germline V lookup: CDR1 LGHNA, CDR2 YNFKEQ. The CDR3 extends over 14 amino acids. V was cut by 5 bases and J by 7 bases, with 18 bases left in between. CDR3 in amino acids: CASSGQIDWSEQYF. CDR3 nucleotide sequence: TGTGCCAGCAGCGGACAGATAGACTGGTCGGAGCAGTACTTC.

This clone came up a few times. This chain joins TRBV6-2 or TRBV6-3 and TRBJ2-1, with D perhaps assigned TRBD1 or TRBD2 (6 bases each). The CDR3 runs to 12 residues. Trimming removed 5 bases at V and 15 bases at J, with 17 bases between. Germline V gene lookup returns CDR1 MNHEY and CDR2 SVGEGT. CDR3 residues: CASSTTGWRAFF. For the CDR3, the DNA is TGTGCCAGCAGTACCACAGGGTGGAGGGCGTTCTTC.

The CDR3 DNA is TGTGCCAGCTCACCATTAGGGTGGGGGAGGGCCACAGATACGCAGTATTTT. It is translated as CASSPLGWGRATDTQYF. This chain links TRBV18 with TRBJ2-3; 7 bases fit TRBD2. The CDR3 has 17 amino acids. Germline V gene data show CDR1 as KGHSH and CDR2 as LQKENI. Trimming cost V 2 bases and J 2 bases; bases outside gene matches: 10.

This clone was observed a handful of times. The V gene is TRBV11-2, the J gene TRBJ2-5, with TRBD1 matching over 7 bases. The CDR3 contains 16 residues. The V gene end was trimmed by 5 bases and the J gene end by 5 bases; junction bases not matched to a gene: 14. Germline V lookup: CDR1 SGHAT, CDR2 FQNNGV. The CDR3: CASSPHRRTGGETQYF. CDR3 coding DNA: TGTGCCAGCAGCCCCCACCGGAGGACAGGTGGGGAGACCCAGTACTTC.

The V and J genes are TRBV3-1 (or the pseudogene TRBV3-2) and TRBJ2-2, with D perhaps assigned TRBD1 or TRBD2 (5 bases each). Trimming removed 3 bases from V and 4 bases from J, with 15 bases in between. The germline CDR1 and CDR2 sequences are LGHDT and YNNKEL (reference sequence). The CDR3 extends over 16 amino acids. This CDR3 reads CASSHPGLAGTGELFF. DNA for the CDR3: TGTGCCAGCAGCCACCCGGGGCTAGCCGGCACCGGGGAGCTGTTTTTT.

This clone occurred once. The chain couples TRBV4-3 to TRBJ1-2, with D unclear. From germline, CDR1 is LGHNA and CDR2 YSLEER. V was cut by 5 bases and J by 4 bases, with 20 bases left in between. The CDR3 has 16 amino acids. The CDR3 spells CASSSQRAQPLYGYTF. The CDR3 bases are TGCGCCAGCAGCTCCCAAAGGGCACAGCCCCTCTATGGCTACACCTTC.

This rearrangement joins TRBV30 to TRBJ1-2, with unresolved D. CDR1 and CDR2 (germline): GTSNPN, SVGIG (reference sequence). Trimming took off 2 bases at V and 8 bases at J, with 12 bases between the two ends. The CDR3 covers 12 residues. CDR3 sequence reads: CAWSIIGSGYTF. CDR3 DNA sequence: TGTGCCTGGAGTATAATAGGAAGCGGCTACACCTTC.

The V gene is TRBV7-2, the J gene TRBJ1-1; tentative D call: TRBD1 (5 bases). CDR1 SGHTA and CDR2 FQGNSA come from the germline V gene. The CDR3 spans 14 residues. The germline V and J ends were trimmed by 2 bases and 3 bases, with 10 bases remaining between them. In DNA form, the CDR3 reads TGTGCCAGCAGCTTATTTAGGGGTTACACTGAAGCTTTCTTT. Encoded protein: CASSLFRGYTEAFF.

The chain has TRBV7-9 and TRBJ1-6, with D hard to call. Trimming shortened V by 1 base and J by 5 bases, and 6 bases separated the two germline ends. Germline V gene sequence: CDR1 SEHNR, CDR2 FQNEAQ (reference sequence). CDR3 length: 14 amino acids. The chain's CDR3 is CASSLVVDNSPLHF. In DNA, the CDR3 is TGTGCCAGCAGCTTAGTTGTGGATAATTCACCCCTCCACTTT.

The V call is TRBV6-5, the J call TRBJ2-5; no firm D call. Trimming left V 0 bases short and J 5 bases short, with 1 base between. The CDR3 length is 11 residues. Germline V gene sequence: CDR1 MNHEY, CDR2 SVGAGI. Here the CDR3 reads CASSYSETQYF. As DNA, the CDR3 is TGTGCCAGCAGTTACTCGGAGACCCAGTACTTC.

This clone was detected only a few times. The V and J genes are TRBV6-5 and TRBJ1-1, with D uncertain. The germline V and J ends were trimmed by 2 bases and 0 bases, with 7 bases remaining between them. The CDR3 runs 14 residues. Germline V gene lookup returns CDR1 MNHEY and CDR2 SVGAGI. The CDR3 DNA sequence: TGTGCCAGCAGTTACCGACACCTGAACACTGAAGCTTTCTTT. Translating it yields CASSYRHLNTEAFF.

This sequence joins TRBV6-5 and TRBJ1-2, with 9 bases lining up with TRBD1. The CDR3 has 13 amino acids. After removal of 6 bases from V and 8 bases from J, the junction contained 7 bases not matched to a gene. Germline lookup yields CDR1 MNHEY and CDR2 SVGAGI. The CDR3 sequence: CASRTGQGQGYTF. CDR3 DNA: TGTGCCAGCAGGACGGGACAGGGACAAGGCTACACCTTC.